This TCR beta chain came from a study of cytomegalovirus exposure and HLA in healthy donors. About the study: Of the donors genotyped, several hundred in all, 65% to 90% fell in the Caucasian-associated ancestry cluster. Overall study findings and caveats: Earlier analysis yielded a pattern in which most TCR beta V segments were productive about 87% or about 30% of the time. Three chains linked to CMV were shown in vitro to be specific for CMV antigens. No immune exposure information besides CMV serostatus was available.

Concerning this clone itself: The antigen is unknown.

V lost 0 bases and J 5 bases, leaving 5 bases between the germline ends. The V gene's germline CDR1 is SGHRS and CDR2 YFSETQ. The length of the CDR3 is 13 residues. PCR involved 60 Vbeta and 13 Jbeta primers. Produced via immunoSEQ multiplex PCR; TCRdb's table is partial and in-frame only. The repertoire holds some 150,000 clones, with 73% as singletons. Sequencing was carried out using PBMCs. The chain has TRBV5-1 and TRBJ2-2, with D unclear. The receptor's source is a human donor in good health. In DNA form, the CDR3 reads TGCGCCAGCAGCTTGGACGGGACCGGGGAGCTGTTTTTT. Protein: CASSLDGTGELFF.